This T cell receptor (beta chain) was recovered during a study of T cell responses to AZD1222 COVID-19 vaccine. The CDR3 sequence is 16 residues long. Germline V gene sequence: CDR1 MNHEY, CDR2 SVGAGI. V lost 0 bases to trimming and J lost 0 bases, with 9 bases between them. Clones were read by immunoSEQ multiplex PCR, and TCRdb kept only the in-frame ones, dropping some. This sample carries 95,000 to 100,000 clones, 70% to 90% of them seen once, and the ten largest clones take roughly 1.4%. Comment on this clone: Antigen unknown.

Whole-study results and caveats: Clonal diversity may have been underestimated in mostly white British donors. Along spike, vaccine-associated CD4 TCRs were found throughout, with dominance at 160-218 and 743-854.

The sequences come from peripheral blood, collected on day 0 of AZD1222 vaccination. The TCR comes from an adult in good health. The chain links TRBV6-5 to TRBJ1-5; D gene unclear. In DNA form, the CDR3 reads TGTGCCAGCAGTTACTCGGCAGCTTATAGCAATCAGCCCCAGCATTTT. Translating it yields CASSYSAAYSNQPQHF.